This T cell receptor (beta chain) comes out of a study of T cells in Graves' hyperthyroidism and ophthalmopathy. Background on the study: Sampling of peripheral blood happened at initial diagnosis, prior to any treatment.

Exclusion criteria comprised uncontrolled infection, other autoimmune disease, pregnancy or lactation. TCR beta CDR3 region amplification was performed from RNA transcripts. The HTBI primer set served for first-round RT-PCR of the TCR CDR3. From the multiplex PCR reads, TCRdb called clonotypes with MiXCR, one entry per CDR3 protein. The table shows some 570,000 distinct CDR3 sequences, with around 14% occurring only once. CDR1 is KGHDR and CDR2 is SFDVKD in the germline V gene. The V gene end was trimmed by 4 bases and the J gene end by 1 base; junction bases not matched to a gene: 3. The CDR3 runs 16 residues. This clonotype appeared many times.

What was sequenced was blood. The chain is built from TRBV24-1 and TRBJ2-2; 9 bases map to TRBD1. The sequence came from a woman under 30 with Graves' ophthalmopathy. In nucleotides, the CDR3 is TGTGCCACCAGTGACCCGGGACAGGGGAACACCGGGGAGCTGTTTTTT. This translates into CATSDPGQGNTGELFF.